This TCR beta chain was identified during a study of a mutant IDH1 vaccine in newly diagnosed glioma. Study in general: Patients arrived already treated with radiotherapy, temozolomide, or both, most having had both.

The germline gives CDR1 SGHVS, CDR2 FQNEAQ. The CDR3 is 16 residues long. V lost 2 bases and J 3 bases, leaving 16 bases between the germline ends. Study-wide results and caveats: The study observed vaccine-induced immune responses in roughly 93% of patients. Among top peripheral T cell clonotypes, changes seemed unrelated to pseudoprogression.

Only in-frame clones appear in the TCRdb table, and some are missing; sequencing was by immunoSEQ multiplex PCR. The table shows about 15,000 clones, with around 87% occurring only once. Concerning this clone itself: As yet, its antigen is unknown.

Documented time point: baseline, week 1 (first vaccination visit). The treatment: pre-vaccination baseline after standard-of-care therapy. This chain uses TRBV7-8 with TRBJ1-1; D not certain. The sample was PBMCs, taken from a glioma patient treated with radiotherapy, temozolomide or both. The source of this sequence is a woman aged 40 to 50 with glioma. Some clones in this sample may be carry-over from other donors' samples. The CDR3 reads CASSLLGQRLDTEAFF. As DNA, the CDR3 is TGTGCCAGCAGCTTATTGGGTCAAAGGCTCGACACTGAAGCTTTCTTT.